A single sample gave rise to the 26 T cell receptor beta chains below, sequenced in a study of T cell responses to AZD1222 COVID-19 vaccine. TCRdb keeps only in-frame clones here, not all; method: immunoSEQ multiplex PCR. The table includes roughly 170,000 clones, 94% detected once. Sequences were derived from peripheral blood, sampled 28 days after the second AZD1222 dose. These receptor sequences come from an adult who received the AZD1222 COVID-19 vaccine.

This sequence joins TRBV13 and TRBJ2-3, with 7 bases lining up with TRBD2. V trimming: 5 bases; J trimming: 4 bases; junction bases outside the gene matches: 12. Per germline, CDR1 PRHDT and CDR2 FYEKMQ (reference sequence). The CDR3 spans 16 residues. The DNA for the CDR3 is TGTGCCAGCAGCGCCGCCGGCGGGAGAGGCGCAGATACGCAGTATTTT. Translated: CASSAAGGRGADTQYF.

CDR3 protein: CASFPAVGPSYNEQFF. As DNA, the CDR3 is TGTGCTAGTTTCCCCGCAGTGGGGCCGTCCTACAATGAGCAGTTCTTC. V is TRBV12-5 and J is TRBJ2-1, with D perhaps TRBD1 (5 bases). Germline V gene sequence: CDR1 LGHNT, CDR2 FRNRAP. The V end lost 8 bases, the J end lost 1 base, and 18 bases lay between the germline ends. The CDR3 has 16 residues.

The J gene is TRBJ2-5, the V gene TRBV28; 8 positions match TRBD2. The V gene's germline CDR1 is MDHEN and CDR2 SYDVKM. CDR3 length: 14 residues. Unmatched junction bases numbered 3, after V lost 5 bases and J lost 1 base. The CDR3 DNA reads TGTGCCAGCAGTCGAGCGGGGGTCCAAGAGACCCAGTACTTC. This translates into CASSRAGVQETQYF. Based on the CDR3 plus reference TRBV28 and TRBJ2-5, the full variable domain is DVKVTQSSRYLVKRTGEKVFLECVQDMDHENMFWYRQDPGLGLRLIYFSYDVKMKEKGDIPEGYSVSREKKERFSLILESASTNQTSMYLCASSRAGVQETQYFGPGTRLLVL.

The chain couples TRBV18 to TRBJ1-2; TRBD1 might be the D (5 bases). Germline-derived CDR1 and CDR2 are KGHSH and LQKENI. With 3 bases removed from V and 4 bases from J, the gap between germline ends came to 12 bases. The CDR3 has 14 amino acids. The CDR3 region has the DNA TGTGCCAGCTCACCCCCCCAGGGAAGCTATGGCTACACCTTC. Translated: CASSPPQGSYGYTF.

The V call is TRBV12-5, the J call TRBJ1-1; D remains unclear. Trimming took off 0 bases at V and 8 bases at J, with 4 bases between the two ends. CDR3 length: 11 amino acids. From germline, CDR1 is LGHNT and CDR2 FRNRAP. CDR3 nucleotide sequence: TGTGCTAGTGGTTTGGTCAAGGAAGCTTTCTTT. It is translated as CASGLVKEAFF.

The chain employs TRBV23-1 and TRBJ2-7; 7 bases line up with TRBD1. TRBV23-1 is marked as an open reading frame, function uncertain. Trimming took 0 bases from V and 0 from J; bases not matched to a gene: 20. The CDR3 has 21 residues. The CDR3 sequence: CASSQSPPTGSNPVGSYEQYF. The CDR3 DNA follows: TGCGCCAGCAGTCAATCCCCCCCGACAGGGTCTAACCCTGTAGGCTCCTACGAGCAGTACTTC.

The V and J genes are TRBV27 and TRBJ1-2, with D perhaps matching TRBD1 (5 bases). Trimming pared 9 bases from V and 2 bases from J, leaving 10 bases between. This CDR3 is 12 amino acids long. The germline V gene encodes CDR1 MNHEY and CDR2 SMNVEV (reference sequence). CDR3 residues: CASYGGNYGYTF. CDR3 DNA: TGTGCCAGTTACGGGGGAAACTATGGCTACACCTTC.

The CDR3 spells CASSLGDRVWGADTQYF. CDR3 nucleotides: TGTGCCAGCAGTTTAGGGGACAGGGTTTGGGGCGCAGATACGCAGTATTTT. The chain links TRBV28 to TRBJ2-3; 9 bases agree with TRBD1. The V gene's germline CDR1 is MDHEN and CDR2 SYDVKM. CDR3 size: 17 residues. Trimming at V came to 2 bases and at J to 4 bases, leaving 10 bases not matched to a gene.

The rearrangement links TRBV28 to TRBJ1-4; a possible D gene is TRBD1 (5 bases). CDR3 length: 11 residues. The germline gives CDR1 MDHEN, CDR2 SYDVKM. V was trimmed by 3 bases and J by 13 bases, leaving 9 bases between them. CDR3 region: CASSLQGRLFF. Written as DNA, the CDR3 is TGTGCCAGCAGTTTGCAGGGTAGACTGTTTTTT.

The rearrangement joins TRBV27 to TRBJ2-1; D perhaps matches TRBD2 (5 bases). The V end lost 6 bases, the J end lost 10 bases, and 16 bases lay between the germline ends. Germline CDR1 is MNHEY and CDR2 is SMNVEV (reference sequence). The CDR3 contains 13 residues. This chain's CDR3 is CASSLDYFKEQFF. The CDR3 DNA reads TGTGCCAGCAGCCTTGACTACTTCAAGGAGCAGTTCTTC.

This chain links TRBV21-1 with TRBJ1-4; the table's D call TRBD1 went unverified against the DNA. TRBV21-1 is shown as a pseudogene. The CDR3 is 13 amino acids. CDR3 region: CASSRGLGGKLFF. The CDR3, as DNA: TGTGCCAGCAGCAGGGGGCTAGGTGGAAAACTGTTTTTT.

The rearrangement uses TRBV30 and TRBJ2-5; TRBD1 matches at 9 bases. Trimming took 2 bases from V and 3 from J; bases not matched to a gene: 1. Germline V gene data show CDR1 as GTSNPN and CDR2 as SVGIG (reference sequence). The CDR3 spans 13 residues. CDR3: CAWSRTGEETQYF. The CDR3 nucleotides are TGTGCCTGGAGTCGGACAGGGGAAGAGACCCAGTACTTC.

The rearrangement joins TRBV19 to TRBJ1-5, with D possibly being TRBD1 (5 bases). This CDR3 is 14 amino acids long. V dropped 3 bases and J dropped 4 bases, with 10 bases sitting between them. Germline V lookup: CDR1 LNHDA, CDR2 SQIVND (reference sequence). CDR3 amino acids: CASSMYGGNQPQHF. CDR3 nucleotide sequence: TGTGCCAGTAGTATGTATGGGGGGAATCAGCCCCAGCATTTT.

The gene calls are TRBV28 and TRBJ1-4; the D gene is possibly TRBD1 (6 bases). The CDR3 runs to 14 residues. The ends were cut back, 8 bases at V and 3 bases at J, with 13 bases in the middle. CDR1 is MDHEN and CDR2 is SYDVKM in the germline V gene. The CDR3 region is CASLPTGPNEKLFF. The DNA for the CDR3 is TGTGCCAGCTTACCGACAGGCCCTAATGAAAAACTGTTTTTT.

The V call is TRBV18, the J call TRBJ2-7, with D unclear. Germline-derived CDR1 and CDR2 are KGHSH and LQKENI. The CDR3 covers 12 residues. V was cut by 8 bases and J by 2 bases, with 10 bases left in between. The CDR3 here is CASRGSTYEQYF. The CDR3 DNA follows: TGTGCCAGCCGCGGTTCTACCTACGAGCAGTACTTC.

This chain uses TRBV12-3 or TRBV12-4 with TRBJ2-7; the match to TRBD2 covers 11 bases. This CDR3 region has 13 residues. Trimming took 5 bases from V and 6 from J; bases not matched to a gene: 3. The CDR3 protein is CASSRLAGREQYF. In DNA, the CDR3 is TGTGCCAGCAGTAGACTAGCGGGACGCGAGCAGTACTTC.

This rearrangement joins TRBV6-4 to TRBJ1-2, with D perhaps TRBD1 (5 bases). CDR3 size: 15 residues. Trimming left V 4 bases short and J 3 bases short, with 15 bases between. The germline gives CDR1 MRHNA, CDR2 SNTAGT. DNA for the CDR3: TGTGCCAGCAGTGTTGGTTCAGGGAGGGACTATGGCTACACCTTC. This sequence encodes CASSVGSGRDYGYTF.

This chain uses TRBV9 with TRBJ2-7; TRBD1 is a possible D gene (5 bases). Trimming took off 0 bases at V and 5 bases at J, with 12 bases between the two ends. The CDR3 has 14 amino acids. Germline lookup yields CDR1 SGDLS and CDR2 YYNGEE. The DNA of the CDR3 is TGTGCCAGCAGCGTAGATCACAGGCCCCACGAGCAGTACTTC. This sequence encodes CASSVDHRPHEQYF.

The J gene is TRBJ1-5, the V gene TRBV19, with a weak D call TRBD1 (6 bases). V shed 5 bases and J shed 1 base, with 15 bases lying between them. The CDR3 totals 16 residues. Germline V CDR1 and CDR2: LNHDA, SQIVND (reference sequence). CDR3 protein: CASSWDIQQSNQPQHF. The DNA for the CDR3 is TGTGCCAGTAGTTGGGACATACAGCAGAGCAATCAGCCCCAGCATTTT.

The J gene is TRBJ2-1, the V gene TRBV11-3, with 10 nucleotides matching TRBD2. Trimming cost V 5 bases and J 8 bases; bases outside gene matches: 9. The CDR3 runs 15 residues. CDR1 is SGHNT and CDR2 is YENEEA in the germline V gene. CDR3 in DNA: TGTGCCAGCAGCGTAGCTAGCGGGAGAGGACATGAGCAGTTCTTC. It codes for CASSVASGRGHEQFF.

The rearrangement joins TRBV5-1 to TRBJ2-3; D may correspond to TRBD1 or TRBD2 (5 bases each). Germline V gene data show CDR1 as SGHRS and CDR2 as YFSETQ. This CDR3 is built from 13 residues. V dropped 2 bases and J dropped 7 bases, with 11 bases sitting between them. CDR3 amino acids: CASSFEGSNTQYF. For the CDR3, the DNA is TGCGCCAGCAGCTTTGAGGGGAGTAATACGCAGTATTTT.

The J gene is TRBJ1-1, the V gene TRBV20-1; D is unresolved. CDR1 is DFQATT, CDR2 SNEGSKA, per germline (reference sequence). CDR3 size: 18 residues. Trimming stripped 3 bases from V and 1 base from J, with 24 bases between. The CDR3 here is CSASARKPGGSWNTEAFF. In nucleotides, the CDR3 is TGCAGTGCTAGTGCGAGGAAGCCGGGAGGTTCGTGGAACACTGAAGCTTTCTTT.

The V and J genes are TRBV19 and TRBJ1-3, with D possibly being TRBD1 (5 bases). This CDR3 is built from 13 residues. The germline V and J ends were trimmed by 11 bases and 2 bases, with 13 bases remaining between them. Germline V CDR1 and CDR2: LNHDA, SQIVND (reference sequence). CDR3: CASWGLPGNTIYF. The CDR3 bases are TGTGCCTCCTGGGGCCTTCCTGGAAACACCATATATTTT.

The chain recombines TRBV5-1 with TRBJ1-3; no reliable D call. The CDR3 runs 16 residues. CDR1 and CDR2 from the germline V gene are SGHRS and YFSETQ. V lost 0 bases and J 2 bases, leaving 12 bases between the germline ends. The CDR3 region has the DNA TGCGCCAGCAGCTTGGAAGTCCAGATAGCTGGAAACACCATATATTTT. Translated, it gives CASSLEVQIAGNTIYF.

The chain joins TRBV6-4 to TRBJ2-2, with 9 bases fitting TRBD1. Germline trimming cut 4 bases from V and 6 bases from J; bases unmatched to any gene: 3. This CDR3 has 14 amino acids. Germline V gives CDR1 MRHNA, CDR2 SNTAGT. The CDR3 loop is CASSVDRGSGELFF. The CDR3 DNA sequence: TGTGCCAGCAGTGTTGACAGGGGGTCCGGGGAGCTGTTTTTT.

CDR3 in amino acids: CASSPRASGGLGGELFF. The CDR3 DNA is TGTGCCAGCAGCCCCCGGGCTAGCGGGGGACTTGGCGGGGAGCTGTTTTTT. This sequence joins TRBV11-2 and TRBJ2-2; TRBD2 aligns across 10 bases. Germline V gene sequence: CDR1 SGHAT, CDR2 FQNNGV. J was trimmed by 7 bases and V by 5 bases; bases with no gene match: 13. The CDR3 covers 17 residues. The full variable domain, with the rest looked up from reference TRBV11-2 and TRBJ2-2, is EAGVAQSPRYKIIEKRQSVAFWCNPISGHATLYWYQQILGQGPKLLIQFQNNGVVDDSQLPKDRFSAERLKGVDSTLKIQPAKLEDSAVYLCASSPRASGGLGGELFFGEGSRLTVL.